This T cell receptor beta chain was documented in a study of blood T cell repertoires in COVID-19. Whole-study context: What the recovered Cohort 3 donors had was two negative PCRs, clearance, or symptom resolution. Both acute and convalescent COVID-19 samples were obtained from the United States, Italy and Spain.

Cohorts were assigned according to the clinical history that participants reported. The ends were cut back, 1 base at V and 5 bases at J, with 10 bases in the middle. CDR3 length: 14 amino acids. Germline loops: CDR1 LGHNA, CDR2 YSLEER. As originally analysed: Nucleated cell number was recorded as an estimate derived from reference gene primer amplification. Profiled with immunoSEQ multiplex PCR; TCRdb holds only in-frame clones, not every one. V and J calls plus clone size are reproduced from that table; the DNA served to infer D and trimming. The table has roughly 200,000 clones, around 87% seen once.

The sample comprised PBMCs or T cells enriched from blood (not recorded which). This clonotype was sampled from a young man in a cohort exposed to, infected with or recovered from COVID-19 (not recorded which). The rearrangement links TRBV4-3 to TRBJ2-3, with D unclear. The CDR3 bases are TGCGCCAGCAGCCAAGTTATGGGCCGAGATACGCAGTATTTT. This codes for CASSQVMGRDTQYF.